This T cell receptor (beta chain) was sequenced for a study of T cell responses to AZD1222 COVID-19 vaccine. Findings and limits, study-wide: Repertoires in all cases were sampled only once the peak T cell response had passed. Females made up more of the donors, who were largely white British, and clonal diversity may have come out too low.

On this clone: Antigen: not known.

Germline V CDR1 and CDR2: LNHNV, YYDKDF (reference sequence). The V and J ends lost 1 base and 4 bases respectively, with 10 bases between them. CDR3 length equals 14 residues. The data were produced by immunoSEQ multiplex PCR, yet TCRdb's version contains in-frame clones alone and is incomplete. The data contain approximately 150,000 clones, roughly 89% of them seen just once; the ten biggest clones take up over 1.5%. The chain has TRBV15 and TRBJ2-5; maybe TRBD1 (5 bases). The sequencing here drew on peripheral blood, taken on day 0 of AZD1222 vaccination. This clonotype originated in an adult in good health. The CDR3 region is CATSRGGDGETQYF. CDR3 DNA sequence: TGTGCCACCAGCAGAGGGGGCGACGGAGAGACCCAGTACTTC.